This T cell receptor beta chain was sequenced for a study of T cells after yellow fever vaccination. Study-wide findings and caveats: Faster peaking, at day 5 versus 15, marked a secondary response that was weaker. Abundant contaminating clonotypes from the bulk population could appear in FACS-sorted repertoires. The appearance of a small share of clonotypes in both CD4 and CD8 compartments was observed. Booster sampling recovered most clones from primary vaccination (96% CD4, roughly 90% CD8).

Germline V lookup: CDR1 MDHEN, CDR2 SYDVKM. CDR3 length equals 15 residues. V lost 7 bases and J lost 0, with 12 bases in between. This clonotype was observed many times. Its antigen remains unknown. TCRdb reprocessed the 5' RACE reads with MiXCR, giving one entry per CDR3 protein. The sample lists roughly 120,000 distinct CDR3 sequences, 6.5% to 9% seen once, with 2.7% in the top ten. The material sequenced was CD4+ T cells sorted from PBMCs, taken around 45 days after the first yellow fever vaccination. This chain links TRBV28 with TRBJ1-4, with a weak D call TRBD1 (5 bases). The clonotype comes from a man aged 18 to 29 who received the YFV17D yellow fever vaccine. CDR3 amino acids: CASTIGTATNEKLFF. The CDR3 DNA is TGTGCCAGCACTATAGGGACTGCAACTAATGAAAAACTGTTTTTT.